Below, 3 T cell receptor beta chains from the same sample are listed, as sequenced in a study of beta chain features in type 1 diabetes. Study-level findings and limits: Type 1 diabetes patients showed a moderate but significant shortening of TCRB CDR3s in all four CD4+ subsets.

Since all of the isolated RNA was reverse transcribed, expressed TCRB transcripts were what got sequenced. Measured with immunoSEQ multiplex PCR; TCRdb has only the in-frame clones, and not every one. Here the sample spans approximately 250,000 clones, around 9.9% being singletons. Their target antigens are unknown. Sequencing was performed on naive CD4+ T cells from blood. The receptors were gathered from a man aged 25 to 40 with type 1 diabetes.

The J gene is TRBJ1-3, the V gene TRBV4-2; D might be TRBD1 (6 bases). Germline V gene sequence: CDR1 LGHNA, CDR2 YNFKEQ. The CDR3 totals 15 residues. Trimming shortened V by 5 bases and J by 4 bases, and 15 bases separated the two germline ends. CDR3 sequence reads: CASSSRGAPGNTIYF. CDR3 DNA: TGTGCCAGCAGCTCCCGGGGGGCTCCCGGAAACACCATATATTTT.

DNA of the CDR3: TGCGCCAGCAGCACGGGGAACTCTGGGGCCAACGTCCTGACTTTC. Protein: CASSTGNSGANVLTF. The genes are TRBV5-1 and TRBJ2-6, with a tentative D call TRBD2 (5 bases). CDR1 SGHRS and CDR2 YFSETQ come from the germline V gene. The CDR3 runs 15 residues. V lost 4 bases to trimming and J lost 0 bases, with 8 bases between them.

The chain carries TRBV28 and TRBJ2-4; D unclear. In germline, CDR1 is MDHEN, CDR2 SYDVKM. The CDR3 has 11 residues. Trimming shortened V by 5 bases and J by 11 bases, and 10 bases separated the two germline ends. CDR3 sequence: CASSDWVVQYF. The DNA of the CDR3 is TGTGCCAGCAGTGACTGGGTTGTTCAGTACTTC.